The rows below give T cell receptor beta chains drawn from one sample of a study of beta chain features in type 1 diabetes. TCRdb's table, derived via immunoSEQ multiplex PCR, lists solely in-frame clones and lacks some. The sample holds 550,000 to 850,000 clones; about an eighth are singletons and the top ten take about 0.02%. The sequenced material came from naive CD4+ T cells from blood. These receptors were obtained from a man between 18 and 29 years old with type 1 diabetes. Each CDR3 is given with its conserved first and last residue. A D gene is named only where the DNA matches it firmly. Clone size is not always given. Where it is, it says once, few, many or a class for expanded clones.

j_gene | d_gene | abundance | v_gene | CDR3aa | CDR3nt
TRBJ2-7 | NA | few | TRBV28 | CASSSPSLRDTYEQYF | TGTGCCAGCAGTTCCCCCTCCCTCCGGGACACCTACGAGCAGTACTTC
TRBJ2-7 | NA | few | TRBV27 | CASSPRQHSYEQYF | TGTGCCAGCAGTCCAAGACAGCATTCCTACGAGCAGTACTTC
TRBJ1-2 | NA | NA | TRBV27 | CASSPQGQAGGYTF | TGTGCCAGCAGTCCCCAAGGGCAGGCAGGAGGCTACACCTTC
TRBJ2-3 | NA | NA | TRBV30 | CAWSVGGGPDTQYF | TGTGCCTGGAGTGTGGGAGGGGGCCCAGATACGCAGTATTTT
TRBJ2-3 | NA | few | TRBV18 | CASSPARGTSTDTQYF | TGTGCCAGCTCACCCGCCCGGGGGACTAGCACAGATACGCAGTATTTT
TRBJ2-1 | TRBD2 | NA | TRBV2 | CASRPSSGGAYNEQFF | TGTGCCAGCAGACCCTCTAGCGGGGGGGCCTACAATGAGCAGTTCTTC
TRBJ2-3 | NA | NA | TRBV28 | CASSLPENTDTQYF | TGTGCCAGCAGTTTACCAGAAAACACAGATACGCAGTATTTT
TRBJ1-2 | TRBD1 | NA | TRBV4-2 | CASSQDLAGGGYGYTF | TGTGCCAGCAGCCAAGATCTGGCAGGGGGTGGGTATGGCTACACCTTC
TRBJ2-2 | TRBD1 | NA | TRBV5-1 | CASSQRPGQGAPGGELFF | TGCGCCAGCAGCCAACGCCCGGGACAGGGGGCGCCGGGCGGGGAGCTGTTTTTT
TRBJ1-2 | TRBD1 | NA | TRBV6-6 | CASSRGTAGGYTF | TGTGCCAGCAGTCGCGGGACAGCGGGCGGCTACACCTTC
TRBJ1-4 | TRBD1 | few | TRBV2 | CASTHDRAATNEKLFF | TGTGCCAGCACCCACGACAGGGCCGCAACTAATGAAAAACTGTTTTTT
TRBJ1-2 | NA | few | TRBV5-1 | CASSLTGDYGYTF | TGCGCCAGCAGCTTGACGGGAGACTATGGCTACACCTTC
TRBJ1-1 | NA | NA | TRBV29-1 | CSVSPMDTEAFF | TGCAGCGTATCACCTATGGACACTGAAGCTTTCTTT
TRBJ2-5 | NA | few | TRBV21-1 | CASSWLGAPEETQYF | TGTGCCAGCAGCTGGCTTGGGGCCCCTGAGGAGACCCAGTACTTC
TRBJ1-1 | TRBD1 | few | TRBV4-1 | CASNDRGDTEAFF | TGCGCCAGCAACGACAGGGGGGACACTGAAGCTTTCTTT
TRBJ2-5 | TRBD2 | NA | TRBV30 | CAWSEGASGVETQYF | TGTGCCTGGAGTGAGGGGGCTAGCGGGGTGGAGACCCAGTACTTC
TRBJ1-1 | NA | NA | TRBV30 | CAWSGGGTEAFF | TGTGCCTGGAGTGGAGGAGGCACTGAAGCTTTCTTT